The 11 T cell receptor beta chains reported below all come from one sample, sequenced in a study of CD8 T cells in ankylosing spondylitis. Notes on the study in general: Within ankylosing spondylitis blood, a TCR beta motif made up of several highly homologous variants appeared to be characteristic.

The antigens for these receptors are not known. TCRdb recomputed calls from the 5' RACE reads with MiXCR, one row per CDR3 protein. The table records fewer than 250,000 distinct CDR3 sequences, around 18% of them present only once. Sequenced material: blood, either unsorted or a sorted T cell fraction (not recorded which). The receptors come from a male donor with ankylosing spondylitis.

V usage is TRBV6-2 or TRBV6-3 and J usage is TRBJ1-5; no clear D gene. Trimming removed 0 bases at V and 0 bases at J, with 18 bases between. This CDR3 has 19 amino acids. CDR1 is MNHEY, CDR2 SVGEGT, per germline. CDR3 DNA: TGTGCCAGCAGTTACTCGAGTGCGTCAGAGCCGTATAGCAATCAGCCCCAGCATTTT. Protein: CASSYSSASEPYSNQPQHF.

The CDR3 is CSVGDSQHYYGYTF. CDR3 sequence (DNA): TGCAGCGTGGGGGACTCCCAACACTACTATGGCTACACCTTC. V is TRBV29-1 and J is TRBJ1-2; the D gene is possibly TRBD1 (5 bases). Trimming left V 6 bases short and J 3 bases short, with 17 bases between. Germline V gives CDR1 SQVTM, CDR2 ANQGSEA. The CDR3 has 14 residues. Full variable domain (remainder filled in from reference TRBV29-1 and TRBJ1-2): SAVISQKPSRDICQRGTSLTIQCQVDSQVTMMFWYRQQPGQSLTLIATANQGSEATYESGFVIDKFPISRPNLTFSTLTVSNMSPEDSSIYLCSVGDSQHYYGYTFGSGTRLTVV.

This clonotype was detected many times. The chain combines TRBV3-1 with TRBJ2-2; 14 bases are shared with TRBD2. J lost 4 bases, V lost 4 bases, and 8 bases had no gene match. Germline CDR1 is LGHDT and CDR2 is YNNKEL (reference sequence). The CDR3 runs to 18 residues. The CDR3 here is CASSPGTSGGRGTGELFF. The CDR3 bases are TGTGCCAGCAGCCCGGGGACTAGCGGGGGCCGCGGCACCGGGGAGCTGTTTTTT. Based on the CDR3 plus reference TRBV3-1 and TRBJ2-2, the full variable domain is DTAVSQTPKYLVTQMGNDKSIKCEQNLGHDTMYWYKQDSKKFLKIMFSYNNKELIINETVPNRFSPKSPDKAHLNLHINSLELGDSAVYFCASSPGTSGGRGTGELFFGEGSRLTVL.

This clonotype was counted many times. The chain carries TRBV7-9 and TRBJ2-7; no clear D. Trimming left V 5 bases short and J 1 base short, with 12 bases between. Germline CDR1 is SEHNR and CDR2 is FQNEAQ (reference sequence). CDR3 length: 14 residues. In DNA form, the CDR3 reads TGTGCCAGCAGCCCAACGGGCGTGTCCTACGAGCAGTACTTC. Its protein product is CASSPTGVSYEQYF. Variable domain in full (rest from reference TRBV7-9 and TRBJ2-7): DTGVSQNPRHKITKRGQNVTFRCDPISEHNRLYWYRQTLGQGPEFLTYFQNEAQLEKSRLLSDRFSAERPKGSFSTLEIQRTEQGDSAMYLCASSPTGVSYEQYFGPGTRLTVT.

This clonotype was seen many times. V and J are TRBV5-1 and TRBJ1-1; TRBD1 is a possible D gene (5 bases). The germline V and J ends were trimmed by 5 bases and 2 bases, with 13 bases remaining between them. This CDR3 is built from 14 residues. Germline V gene lookup returns CDR1 SGHRS and CDR2 YFSETQ. The CDR3 nucleotides read TGCGCCAGCAGGCCCCCGGGACTAAACACTGAAGCTTTCTTT. Residues: CASRPPGLNTEAFF.

The rearrangement uses TRBV29-1 and TRBJ2-1, with D hard to call. V was clipped by 2 bases and J by 0 bases, with 8 bases between them. Germline CDR1 is SQVTM and CDR2 is ANQGSEA. CDR3 length: 14 amino acids. CDR3 DNA sequence: TGCAGCGTTGAATTGGAGAGCTCCTACAATGAGCAGTTCTTC. It codes for CSVELESSYNEQFF.

This clonotype showed up many times. This chain uses TRBV29-1 with TRBJ2-3; 8 bases line up with TRBD2. The trim removed 3 bases at V and 3 bases at J, leaving 5 bases unmatched. From germline, CDR1 is SQVTM and CDR2 ANQGSEA. This CDR3 is built from 14 residues. The chain's CDR3 is CSVDGREETDTQYF. Written as DNA, the CDR3 is TGCAGCGTTGATGGGCGGGAGGAAACAGATACGCAGTATTTT.

This clonotype has ten or more counts. The rearrangement links TRBV10-3 to TRBJ2-1; 10 bases fit TRBD2. Germline V gene data show CDR1 as ENHRY and CDR2 as SYGVKD. Trimming at V came to 2 bases and at J to 10 bases, leaving 14 bases not matched to a gene. This CDR3 region has 17 residues. The CDR3 spells CAISEPTGSGGRWEQFF. CDR3 DNA: TGTGCCATCAGTGAGCCGACTGGTAGCGGGGGGCGATGGGAGCAGTTCTTC.

V gene TRBV20-1 combines with J gene TRBJ2-6; 11 nucleotides match TRBD1. The CDR3 loop spans 16 amino acids. V shed 5 bases, J shed 6 bases, and the junction held 9 bases outside the gene matches. CDR1 is DFQATT and CDR2 is SNEGSKA in the germline V gene (reference sequence). The chain's CDR3 is CSAAGTGGLVANVLTF. CDR3 in DNA: TGCAGTGCTGCCGGGACAGGGGGACTCGTGGCCAACGTCCTGACTTTC.

The chain combines TRBV5-1 with TRBJ1-3, with D perhaps TRBD1 (5 bases). Trimming took 4 bases from V and 0 from J, leaving 11 bases between them. CDR1 SGHRS and CDR2 YFSETQ come from the germline V gene. This CDR3 has 15 amino acids. This CDR3 is CASSRDLGSGNTIYF. The CDR3 nucleotides read TGCGCCAGCAGCCGGGACCTCGGCTCTGGAAACACCATATATTTT.

About this clonotype itself: A read error may explain this, as a much larger clone is one base away. This chain uses TRBV12-3 or TRBV12-4 with TRBJ2-3, with 12 bases aligning to TRBD1. The ends lost 8 bases at V and 3 bases at J; junction bases unmatched: 6. This CDR3 is built from 15 residues. The DNA for the CDR3 is TGTGCCAGCGGAGGGACAGGGGGCTGGACAGATACGCAGTATTTT. Its protein product is CASGGTGGWTDTQYF.